The 32 T cell receptor beta chains given below trace back to one sample, sequenced in a study of regulatory T cells in long-lasting Graves disease (dated by TCRdb to the early 2020s). The library was prepared using multiplex PCR. Instrument used: Illumina HiSeq 4000. To build TCR beta libraries, CDR3 regions were amplified by Arm-PCR using iRepertoire HTBI primers. TCRdb itself trimmed the public reads at Q25 with fastp, ran MiXCR and retained productive beta chains. Rows are combined by CDR3 protein, so each entry shows the most common genes and DNA. In this sample the table shows some 350,000 distinct CDR3 sequences, about 17% of which occur a single time. Around 20% of the sample is in the top ten clones. The time point label of this sample denotes: newly diagnosed GD, antithyroid drugs for less than 3 months. For both TCR sequencing and RNA sequencing, RNA was extracted from PBMCs in TRIzol. The data also belong to a second study, concerning T cells in Graves' hyperthyroidism and ophthalmopathy.

Sequencing was performed on peripheral blood mononuclear cells (PBMCs), taken at new diagnosis, from a patient treated with antithyroid drugs. The receptors shown here come from a woman aged 18 to 35 with Graves disease. Donor details come from another sample of the same person, matched by shared clones.

This clonotype came up many times. This sequence joins TRBV10-3 and TRBJ2-1, with 10 bases that match TRBD1. J gave up 6 bases and V 8 bases, and 4 bases lay outside the gene matches. Germline V lookup: CDR1 ENHRY, CDR2 SYGVKD. The CDR3 loop spans 13 amino acids. CDR3: CAIGQGGVNEQFF. As DNA, the CDR3 is TGTGCCATCGGACAGGGGGGTGTCAATGAGCAGTTCTTC.

This clonotype was counted at least ten times. The chain joins TRBV2 to TRBJ2-7, with D possibly TRBD1 on 6 matching bases. This CDR3 has 13 amino acids. V lost 4 bases and J 6 bases, leaving 13 bases between the germline ends. CDR1 and CDR2 (germline): SNHLY, FYNNEI. CDR3 region: CASSAGTKGEQYF. The CDR3 DNA sequence: TGTGCCAGCAGTGCCGGGACAAAGGGCGAGCAGTACTTC.

At least ten counts were recorded for this clonotype. This chain links TRBV12-3 or TRBV12-4 with TRBJ2-5, with 8 bases matching TRBD1. The CDR3 loop spans 18 amino acids. The trim removed 2 bases at V and 2 bases at J, leaving 13 bases unmatched. As DNA, the CDR3 is TGTGCCAGCAGTTTATTGTATCAGGGGGCATCGTCTCAAGAGACCCAGTACTTC. It is translated as CASSLLYQGASSQETQYF.

This clonotype has just a few counts. This chain uses TRBV5-8 with TRBJ1-6; D remains unclear. From germline, CDR1 is SGHTS and CDR2 YDEGEE. The CDR3 loop spans 15 amino acids. Trimming removed 0 bases at V and 7 bases at J, with 11 bases between. The CDR3 DNA reads TGTGCCAGCAGCTTGGCCGTGACACCGAATTCACCCCTCCACTTT. Translating gives CASSLAVTPNSPLHF.

The chain couples TRBV5-6 to TRBJ1-2; 8 bases map to TRBD1. The CDR3 covers 17 residues. Trimming at V came to 0 bases and at J to 2 bases, leaving 9 bases not matched to a gene. The germline V gene has CDR1 SGHDT and CDR2 YYEEEE. In nucleotides, the CDR3 is TGTGCCAGCAGCTTGGGGGCAGGGGGCAATGAGAACTATGGCTACACCTTC. Protein product: CASSLGAGGNENYGYTF.

This clonotype was picked up many times. V is TRBV12-3 or TRBV12-4 and J is TRBJ1-1; D is uncertain. The CDR3 totals 12 residues. Trimming removed 8 bases at V and 0 bases at J, with 7 bases between. The CDR3 DNA is TGTGCCAGCGGACCTATGAACACTGAAGCTTTCTTT. It specifies CASGPMNTEAFF.

This clonotype was recorded many times. V gene TRBV28 combines with J gene TRBJ1-6, with a possible D match to TRBD1 (6 bases). Trimming pared 5 bases from V and 7 bases from J, leaving 15 bases between. Looked up from germline, CDR1 is MDHEN and CDR2 is SYDVKM. The CDR3 covers 15 residues. The CDR3 loop is CASSLSGAGNSPLHF. DNA for the CDR3: TGTGCCAGCAGTCTGTCAGGGGCCGGCAATTCACCCCTCCACTTT.

The gene calls are TRBV20-1 and TRBJ2-5, with 14 bases matching TRBD2. Germline CDR1 DFQATT, CDR2 SNEGSKA (reference sequence). There are 18 residues in the CDR3. J lost 2 bases, V lost 2 bases, and 10 bases had no gene match. CDR3 sequence: CSARPWTSGGLGQETQYF. The CDR3 DNA sequence: TGCAGTGCTAGACCGTGGACTAGCGGGGGGCTCGGACAAGAGACCCAGTACTTC.

Note on this clonotype: This may arise from a read error, as a much more abundant clone is one base away. The chain employs TRBV9 and TRBJ2-1; 7 bases align to TRBD1. This CDR3 is 15 amino acids long. V was pared by 3 bases and J by 0 bases, with 3 bases of the junction left unmatched. Looked up from germline, CDR1 is SGDLS and CDR2 is YYNGEE. In DNA form, the CDR3 reads TGTGCCAGCAGCGCGACAGGGAGCTCCTACAATGAGCAGTTCTTC. This gives the protein CASSATGSSYNEQFF.

The chain is built from TRBV30 and TRBJ2-5, with D possibly matching TRBD2 (7 bases). V dropped 5 bases and J dropped 3 bases, with 16 bases sitting between them. CDR3 length equals 14 residues. Germline V gives CDR1 GTSNPN, CDR2 SVGIG (reference sequence). CDR3 in amino acids: CAWGGVGTKETQYF. DNA of the CDR3: TGTGCCTGGGGGGGCGTCGGGACTAAAGAGACCCAGTACTTC.

As for this clonotype: Being one base from a much bigger clone, this may be a read error. CDR3 loop: CASSAKGTVKQFF. CDR3 nucleotides: TGTGCCAGCAGCGCGAAGGGGACAGTCAAACAGTTCTTC. The chain couples TRBV28 to TRBJ2-1; 7 bases agree with TRBD1. V gave up 6 bases and J gave up 13 bases; unmatched junction bases: 12. The germline gives CDR1 MDHEN, CDR2 SYDVKM. The CDR3 loop spans 13 amino acids.

This clonotype turned up a few times. This rearrangement joins TRBV27 to TRBJ2-2, with no clear D. V lost 6 bases and J lost 8, with 7 bases in between. The CDR3 has 11 amino acids. The germline gives CDR1 MNHEY, CDR2 SMNVEV (reference sequence). For the CDR3, the DNA is TGTGCCAGCAGCCGATGGGGGGAGCTGTTTTTT. It specifies CASSRWGELFF.

This clonotype was picked up many times. In nucleotides, the CDR3 is TGTGCCAGCAGTTCTACAAACCTAGCGGGAGCACTTTACGAGCAGTACTTC. It encodes CASSSTNLAGALYEQYF. The J gene is TRBJ2-7, the V gene TRBV28; TRBD2 agrees at 10 bases. Germline V CDR1 and CDR2: MDHEN, SYDVKM. This CDR3 is built from 17 residues. V gave up 4 bases and J gave up 4 bases; unmatched junction bases: 13.

The chain uses TRBV19 and TRBJ2-7; 7 bases agree with TRBD1. The CDR3 length is 12 residues. The V segment lost 3 bases and the J segment 9 bases; nucleotides outside the gene matches: 5. The germline CDR1 and CDR2 sequences are LNHDA and SQIVND (reference sequence). CDR3 in amino acids: CASSMNRGRQYF. The CDR3 bases are TGTGCCAGTAGTATGAACAGGGGTCGGCAGTACTTC.

Many counts were recorded for this clonotype. This chain uses TRBV7-4 with TRBJ2-7, with a weak D call TRBD2 (6 bases). V lost 2 bases to trimming and J lost 0 bases, with 17 bases between them. CDR3 length equals 17 residues. Germline assignment: CDR1 SGHVT and CDR2 SQSDAQ. The DNA for the CDR3 is TGTGCCAGCAGCTTAATCCTGGGACTTAGAATCTCCTACGAGCAGTACTTC. This gives the protein CASSLILGLRISYEQYF. Drawing the rest from reference TRBV7-4 and TRBJ2-7, the complete variable domain is GAGVSQSPRYKVAKRGRDVALRCDSISGHVTLYWYRQTLGQGSEVLTYSQSDAQRDKSGRPSGRFSAERPERSVSTLKIQRTEQGDSAVYLCASSLILGLRISYEQYFGPGTRLTVT.

This clonotype was counted at least ten times. J is TRBJ2-7 and V is TRBV6-1, with 8 bases fitting TRBD1. CDR1 MNHNS and CDR2 SASEGT come from the germline V gene. Trimming took 5 bases from V and 3 from J; bases not matched to a gene: 6. CDR3 size: 14 residues. The CDR3 DNA is TGTGCCAGCAGTCAAGGACAGGGAGACTACGAGCAGTACTTC. This gives the protein CASSQGQGDYEQYF.

The table lists this clonotype with many counts. The CDR3 reads CASSWRFEDRVAGNTIYF. The CDR3 region has the DNA TGTGCCAGCAGCTGGAGATTCGAGGACAGGGTGGCAGGAAACACCATATATTTT. V and J are TRBV12-3 or TRBV12-4 and TRBJ1-3, with 8 bases aligning to TRBD1. This CDR3 spans 18 amino acids. With 6 bases clipped from V and 4 bases from J, the junction kept 17 bases outside the gene matches.

This clonotype occurred many times. The V call is TRBV7-8, the J call TRBJ2-1; TRBD2 might be the D (7 bases). Germline V gives CDR1 SGHVS, CDR2 FQNEAQ. Trimming took 5 bases from V and 8 from J, leaving 16 bases between them. The CDR3 has 14 amino acids. In DNA, the CDR3 is TGTGCCAGCAGCCTTAGGGGGGGCGCCGATGAGCAGTTCTTC. Amino acids: CASSLRGGADEQFF.

There are many counts of this clonotype. CDR3 in DNA: TGTGCCAGCAGCCTGCTAGCGGGGGGAACCTACGAGCAGTACTTC. The encoded protein is CASSLLAGGTYEQYF. The rearrangement uses TRBV7-9 and TRBJ2-7, with 11 bases fitting TRBD2. Germline-derived CDR1 and CDR2 are SEHNR and FQNEAQ (reference sequence). CDR3 length: 15 residues. J was trimmed by 2 bases and V by 5 bases; bases with no gene match: 5. Combining the CDR3 with reference TRBV7-9 and TRBJ2-7 gives the whole variable domain DTGVSQNPRHKITKRGQNVTFRCDPISEHNRLYWYRQTLGQGPEFLTYFQNEAQLEKSRLLSDRFSAERPKGSFSTLEIQRTEQGDSAMYLCASSLLAGGTYEQYFGPGTRLTVT.

This clonotype was observed at least ten times. J is TRBJ2-7 and V is TRBV18; no reliable D call. CDR1 and CDR2 (germline): KGHSH, LQKENI. The CDR3 covers 14 residues. V was trimmed by 3 bases and J by 0 bases, leaving 9 bases between them. The CDR3 region is CASSPSADSYEQYF. CDR3 sequence (DNA): TGTGCCAGCTCACCGTCGGCAGACTCCTACGAGCAGTACTTC.

This clonotype has a count of ten or more. The chain is built from TRBV7-8 and TRBJ2-7, with 9 bases lining up with TRBD2. In germline, CDR1 is SGHVS, CDR2 FQNEAQ. CDR3 size: 14 residues. V lost 2 bases, J lost 3 bases, and 2 bases stayed unmatched. CDR3 region: CASSLLAGDYEQYF. CDR3 nucleotides: TGTGCCAGCAGCTTATTAGCGGGGGACTACGAGCAGTACTTC.

In its sample, this clonotype was seen a few times. The V and J genes are TRBV6-2 or TRBV6-3 and TRBJ2-7, with TRBD2 identical over 15 bases. V gave up 6 bases and J gave up 7 bases; unmatched junction bases: 10. In germline, CDR1 is MNHEY, CDR2 SVGEGT. The CDR3 is 16 residues long. The CDR3 DNA is TGTGCCAGCAGCACTACAGGGACTAGCGGGAGGCGGGAGCAGTACTTC. It encodes CASSTTGTSGRREQYF.

This clonotype was seen at least ten times. The CDR3, as DNA: TGTGCCTGGACTATGAACAGGGGTGGAGGGGGTCCGTTCTTC. It specifies CAWTMNRGGGGPFF. V usage is TRBV30 and J usage is TRBJ2-1, with D maybe TRBD1 (7 bases). The CDR3 is 14 amino acids. CDR1 and CDR2 (germline): GTSNPN, SVGIG (reference sequence). Trimming took 4 bases from V and 15 from J, leaving 25 bases between them.

In this sample, this clonotype turned up many times. The rearrangement links TRBV6-1 to TRBJ2-4; 8 bases match TRBD1. The CDR3 runs to 14 residues. Germline CDR1 is MNHNS and CDR2 is SASEGT. V was clipped by 8 bases and J by 9 bases; unmatched bases: 12. The CDR3 bases are TGTGCCAGCCACGGAGGGACAGGAGGGAGCATTCAGTACTTC. This gives the protein CASHGGTGGSIQYF.

The table lists this clonotype with a few counts. The rearrangement uses TRBV7-3 and TRBJ1-2; 8 nucleotides align to TRBD1. V shed 5 bases and J 2 bases; nucleotides not matched to a gene: 7. This CDR3 is built from 15 residues. Per the germline V gene, CDR1 is SGHTA and CDR2 is FQGTGA. The CDR3: CASSPGQGINYGYTF. DNA of the CDR3: TGTGCCAGCAGCCCAGGACAGGGAATAAACTATGGCTACACCTTC.

This clonotype was recorded at least ten times. The chain carries TRBV7-2 and TRBJ2-2; D gene ambiguous. The V end was cut by 5 bases, the J end by 0 bases, with 7 bases between. The CDR3 sequence is 14 residues long. Germline V CDR1 and CDR2: SGHTA, FQGNSA. The CDR3 nucleotides are TGTGCCAGCAGCCCCAACTCGAACACCGGGGAGCTGTTTTTT. Its translation is CASSPNSNTGELFF. Full variable domain (missing parts from reference TRBV7-2 and TRBJ2-2): GAGVSQSPSNKVTEKGKDVELRCDPISGHTALYWYRQSLGQGLEFLIYFQGNSAPDKSGLPSDRFSAERTGGSVSTLTIQRTQQEDSAVYLCASSPNSNTGELFFGEGSRLTVL.

There are many counts of this clonotype. This chain joins TRBV20-1 and TRBJ2-1; D is possibly TRBD1 or TRBD2 (6 bases each). CDR1 and CDR2 from the germline V gene are DFQATT and SNEGSKA (reference sequence). The CDR3 runs to 13 residues. Between the trimmed V and J ends, which lost 8 bases and 6 bases, there was a span of 17 bases. The chain's CDR3 is CSPTGASGNEQFF. The DNA of the CDR3 is TGCAGTCCTACGGGGGCCTCGGGCAATGAGCAGTTCTTC.

At least ten counts were recorded for this clonotype. Written as DNA, the CDR3 is TGTGCCAGCAGCGTAGGTTCAGGGGGCTACGAGCAGTACTTC. Translation gives CASSVGSGGYEQYF. The chain joins TRBV9 to TRBJ2-7; 7 positions agree with TRBD1. J gave up 3 bases and V 0 bases, and 3 bases lay outside the gene matches. The V gene's germline CDR1 is SGDLS and CDR2 YYNGEE. The CDR3 length is 14 residues.

There are many counts of this clonotype. This chain joins TRBV7-9 and TRBJ2-4; 10 nucleotides align to TRBD2. There are 22 residues in the CDR3. Trimming removed 0 bases from V and 8 bases from J; junction bases left unmatched: 25. From germline, CDR1 is SEHNR and CDR2 FQNEAQ (reference sequence). In DNA, the CDR3 is TGTGCCAGCAGCTTAGCGCATGAAGCGGGATTAAGGCTAGCGGGAGAAGGACACATTCAGTACTTC. It is translated as CASSLAHEAGLRLAGEGHIQYF. The full variable domain, with the rest looked up from reference TRBV7-9 and TRBJ2-4, is DTGVSQNPRHKITKRGQNVTFRCDPISEHNRLYWYRQTLGQGPEFLTYFQNEAQLEKSRLLSDRFSAERPKGSFSTLEIQRTEQGDSAMYLCASSLAHEAGLRLAGEGHIQYFGAGTRLSVL.

The gene calls are TRBV15 and TRBJ1-1; 7 bases agree with TRBD1. The germline CDR1 and CDR2 sequences are LNHNV and YYDKDF (reference sequence). The CDR3 extends over 15 amino acids. The V and J ends lost 5 bases and 4 bases, in that order; junction bases with no gene match: 10. CDR3 sequence: CATSRDRQGVTEAFF. CDR3 in DNA: TGTGCCACCAGCCGGGATCGACAGGGCGTCACTGAAGCTTTCTTT.

The chain carries TRBV29-1 and TRBJ1-1, with 7 positions matching TRBD1. CDR1 is SQVTM and CDR2 is ANQGSEA in the germline V gene. CDR3 length: 12 amino acids. V trimming: 4 bases; J trimming: 4 bases; junction bases outside the gene matches: 3. Here the CDR3 reads CSVVRGLTEAFF. CDR3 nucleotide sequence: TGCAGCGTTGTTAGGGGGCTCACTGAAGCTTTCTTT.

This clonotype has a count of ten or more. V is TRBV5-1 and J is TRBJ2-2; possible D gene TRBD1, 6 bases. Germline CDR1 is SGHRS and CDR2 is YFSETQ. Trimming stripped 4 bases from V and 5 bases from J, with 15 bases between. The CDR3 contains 15 residues. As DNA, the CDR3 is TGCGCCAGCAGCCCCGAAACAGGGATAACCGGGGAGCTGTTTTTT. This gives the protein CASSPETGITGELFF.